Described below is a single T cell receptor beta chain sequence and its context. Its target is unknown. This CDR3 contains 12 residues. The ends were cut back, 6 bases at V and 3 bases at J, with 9 bases in the middle. Germline values: CDR1 MNHNS, CDR2 SASEGT. Only in-frame clones appear in the TCRdb table, and some are missing; sequencing was by immunoSEQ multiplex PCR. The table records 46,000 or so clones, 75% to 80% of them present only once. The data are from a study of OX40 agonist ivuxolimab in advanced cancers. At the level of the study: Patients were infused with ivuxolimab every 2 weeks at 0.01 to 10 mg/kg.

Study outcomes and limitations: Relatively little clonal expansion, among the lowest observed, appeared in partial responders at 0.1-3.0 mg/kg. On average, CD8+ T cells had more expanded clones than CD4+.

This rearrangement joins TRBV6-1 to TRBJ2-7; D gene uncertain. This TCR came from an adult with an advanced solid tumor such as melanoma, head and neck, liver or kidney cancer. Here the sequenced sample was CD4+ or CD8+ T cells sorted from blood, taken in a trial of the OX40 agonist ivuxolimab. The CDR3 region is CASSPLIYEQYF. For the CDR3, the DNA is TGTGCCAGCAGCCCATTAATCTACGAGCAGTACTTC.